This T cell receptor beta chain was recovered during a study of T cells in Graves' hyperthyroidism and ophthalmopathy (dated by TCRdb to about 2019). Context from the whole study: Peripheral blood samples were taken at initial diagnosis, before any treatment was given. To identify distinguishing TCR V-J signatures, a discovery cohort of 90 to 100 patients was used, comprising 40 to 45 with Graves' ophthalmopathy and 57 with stable Graves' hyperthyroidism. Prospective prediction of ophthalmopathy was tested in an independent validation cohort consisting of fewer than 20 hyperthyroidism patients and more than 15 patients who later progressed to ophthalmopathy. The 90 or so discovery patients were randomly split 7:3 into training and test sets. Thyroid tissue and blood T-cell repertoires from six Graves' hyperthyroidism patients were also compared in the study. Following sampling, methimazole starting at 30 mg daily was given to hyperthyroidism patients, and high-dose intravenous methylprednisolone was given to ophthalmopathy patients. The paper describes TCR Vbeta CDR3 sequencing of 130 to 150 peripheral blood samples, made up of 43 ophthalmopathy patients, more than 70 hyperthyroidism patients and some 17 progressor patients.

Study-level results and caveats: Sample size was not statistically predetermined, and investigators were not blinded to group allocation. In validation, progression to ophthalmopathy was predicted by the model with 70.59% sensitivity and around 76% specificity, a median of about 6 months before onset. A 13 V-J signature model separated ophthalmopathy from stable hyperthyroidism, with around 90% sensitivity and roughly 82% specificity in cross-validation and 80%/75% in testing. Blood samples also contained most of the expanded thyroid clonotypes (frequency above 0.001), which suggests that blood repertoires may reflect thyroid immune responses.

Stable Graves' hyperthyroidism was defined as the absence of progression to ophthalmopathy over 18 months of follow-up. Hyperthyroidism patients were newly diagnosed, with disease duration under 2 months, and aged 18 to 65 years. The study excluded patients with uncontrolled infections, other autoimmune diseases, pregnancy or lactation. Diagnoses relied on clinical symptoms, serum thyroxine and TRAb, thyroid ultrasound and orbital computed tomography. PBMCs were separated from roughly 10 ml of fresh peripheral blood using Ficoll-Paque density gradient centrifugation. Total RNA was extracted using Trizol reagent, and RNA quality was assessed on an Agilent 2100 Bioanalyzer. The TCR beta CDR3 regions were amplified from the RNA transcripts. The TCR CDR3 was subjected to a first round of RT-PCR using the HTBI primer set and the Qiagen OneStep RT-PCR kit. A second multiplex PCR round built the libraries, followed by size selection and purification. Libraries were sequenced paired-end with 100 bp reads on an Illumina HiSeq2000. The authors' analysis ran thus. SOAPnuke was used to process the raw data, with reads discarded if the reads contained adapters or uncalled bases, had a mean Phred below 15, or lacked an exact constant-primer or identifier match. COPE v1.2.5 was used to merge high-quality paired reads, and clonotypes were defined as unique nucleotide sequences. Clonotypes were aligned to IMGT TRBV, TRBD and TRBJ reference segments using MiTCR v1.1. Analysis was restricted to V-J combinations with a frequency above 0.0001, which covered about 99% of repertoires. The TCS score was defined as F50 (clonal expansion) divided by E x V (chaos), with BLOSUM62-based TCRdist calculated between CDR3 peptides within each V-J. Welch's t-statistics and random forest reduced approximately 520 V-J features to roughly 13, which were used in a naive Bayes classifier (R e1071). TCRdb took the public reads, trimmed them with fastp at Q25, ran MiXCR for clone calling and kept in-frame beta chains. Here each entry gathers all rows of one CDR3 protein and keeps the most common genes and DNA. The V and J calls and clone size are TCRdb's, not the authors'. For this sample there are approximately 410,000 distinct CDR3 sequences; roughly an eighth appear just once. Jointly, the top ten make up 5.3% of the sample.

Regarding this clonotype: No antigen is known for it. A clone one base away is much larger, so this may be a read error.

CDR1 and CDR2, looked up from the germline V gene (reference sequence), are DFQATT and SNEGSKA. V was cut back by 0 bases and J by 1 base, leaving a gap of 4 bases between them. CDR3 length: 12 amino acids, cysteine to phenylalanine. This entry keeps only the CDR3 DNA: 36 bases, framed from base 1. This clonotype was obtained from a young woman with Graves' hyperthyroidism. Sequencing input: blood. The chain links TRBV20-1 with TRBJ2-7; no D segment can be confidently identified. The CDR3 corresponds to CSARDQSYEQYF. The DNA is as follows: TGCAGTGCTAGAGATCAGTCCTACGAGCAGTACTTC.